This TCR beta chain was captured in a study of shared clonotypes between healthy human individuals. Study background: There were three CD4 naive, three CD4 memory, two CD8 naive and one CD8 memory plates per donor.

Assay used: immunoSEQ multiplex PCR; TCRdb lists only in-frame clones, some missing. This table has under 750,000 clones, over 60% appearing once. General study points: Read depth was anticipated to influence clonotype sharing among donors.

Worth noting for this clone: Its antigen is not identified.

From germline, CDR1 is SGDLS and CDR2 YYNGEE. The length of the CDR3 is 12 residues. V was pared by 0 bases and J by 8 bases, with 5 bases between. The V gene is TRBV9, the J gene TRBJ1-4; D unresolved. This TCR was sampled from a woman aged 25 to 39 in good health. The source material was memory CD4+ T cells sorted from blood. The subset denotes: CD45RA-negative fraction. The CDR3 DNA is TGTGCCAGCAGCGTAGATGGCGAAAAACTGTTTTTT. Translated, it gives CASSVDGEKLFF.